Detailed here is one TCR beta chain. What it binds is not known. This sample is drawn from a study of blood T cells in healthy people across ages. The use of a sample-barcoded 5' primer and a J-beta primer mix characterized a second PCR of roughly 7 to 12 cycles. TCRdb re-derived calls from the 5' RACE reads in MiXCR, one entry per CDR3 protein. This sample has about 1.8 million distinct CDR3 sequences, with 49% found just once. Study-wide findings and caveats: One million T cells yielded diversity estimates that were considered underestimates.

This CDR3 has 16 amino acids. Trimming left V 3 bases short and J 3 bases short, with 14 bases between. Per germline, CDR1 SEHNR and CDR2 FQNEAQ (reference sequence). This TCR came from a woman aged 35 to 49 in good health. Sequencing input: blood. The rearrangement uses TRBV7-9 and TRBJ1-4; the D gene is possibly TRBD1 (5 bases). CDR3 in DNA: TGTGCCAGCAGCTTCCCCGGGGCCCTCGCTAATGAAAAACTGTTTTTT. Its translation: CASSFPGALANEKLFF.